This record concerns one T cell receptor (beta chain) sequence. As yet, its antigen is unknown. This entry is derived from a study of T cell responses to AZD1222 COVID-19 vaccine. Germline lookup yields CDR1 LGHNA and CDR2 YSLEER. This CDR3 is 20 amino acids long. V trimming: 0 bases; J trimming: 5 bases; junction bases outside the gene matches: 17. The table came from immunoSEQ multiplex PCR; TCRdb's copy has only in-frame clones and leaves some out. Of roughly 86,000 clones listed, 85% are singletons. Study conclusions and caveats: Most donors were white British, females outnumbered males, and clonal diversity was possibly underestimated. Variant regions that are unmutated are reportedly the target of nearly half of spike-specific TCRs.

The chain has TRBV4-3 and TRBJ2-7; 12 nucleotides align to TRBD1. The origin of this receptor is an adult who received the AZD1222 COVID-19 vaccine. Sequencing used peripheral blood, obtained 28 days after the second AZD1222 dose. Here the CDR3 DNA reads TGCGCCAGCAGCCAAGATCGGGGGGGACAGGGGGCTTCGTTTGAGGACGAGCAGTACTTC. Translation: CASSQDRGGQGASFEDEQYF.